This record covers a single TCR beta chain. Clinical histories supplied by participants themselves formed the basis of cohort assignment. This CDR3 spans 14 amino acids. Trimming took off 1 base at V and 1 base at J, with 7 bases between the two ends. The V gene's germline CDR1 is SEHNR and CDR2 FQNEAQ (reference sequence). The data derive from a study of blood T cell repertoires in COVID-19. Study-wide background: Acute and convalescent COVID-19 specimens originated in the United States, Italy and Spain. Sample material is recorded as cDNA or gDNA derived from T cells, B-cell-depleted T cells, or PBMCs.

Authors' processing steps: Quantification of nucleated cells was approximated via reference gene primer amplification. Data came from immunoSEQ multiplex PCR; TCRdb stores just in-frame clones and leaves some out. V and J calls plus clone size are reproduced from that table; the DNA served to infer D and trimming. Of around 230,000 clones in the sample, roughly 90% were seen once. The sample comprised PBMCs or T cells enriched from blood (not recorded which). The source is a young man with acute COVID-19. J is TRBJ1-1 and V is TRBV7-9; D remains unclear. The CDR3 loop reads CASSLVRGNTEAFF. The CDR3 bases are TGTGCCAGCAGCTTAGTGCGGGGGAACACTGAAGCTTTCTTT.